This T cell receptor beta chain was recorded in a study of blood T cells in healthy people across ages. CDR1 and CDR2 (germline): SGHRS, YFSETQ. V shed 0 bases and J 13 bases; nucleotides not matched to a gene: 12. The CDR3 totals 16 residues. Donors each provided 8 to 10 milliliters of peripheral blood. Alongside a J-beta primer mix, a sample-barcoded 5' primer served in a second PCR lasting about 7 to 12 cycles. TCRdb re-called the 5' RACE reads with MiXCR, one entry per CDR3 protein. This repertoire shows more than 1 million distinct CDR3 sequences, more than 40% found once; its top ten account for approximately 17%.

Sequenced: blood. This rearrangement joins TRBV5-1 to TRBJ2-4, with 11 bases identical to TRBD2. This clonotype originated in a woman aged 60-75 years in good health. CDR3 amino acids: CASSLELAGVGEEQYF. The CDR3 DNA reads TGCGCCAGCAGCTTGGAACTAGCGGGAGTAGGCGAAGAGCAGTACTTC.